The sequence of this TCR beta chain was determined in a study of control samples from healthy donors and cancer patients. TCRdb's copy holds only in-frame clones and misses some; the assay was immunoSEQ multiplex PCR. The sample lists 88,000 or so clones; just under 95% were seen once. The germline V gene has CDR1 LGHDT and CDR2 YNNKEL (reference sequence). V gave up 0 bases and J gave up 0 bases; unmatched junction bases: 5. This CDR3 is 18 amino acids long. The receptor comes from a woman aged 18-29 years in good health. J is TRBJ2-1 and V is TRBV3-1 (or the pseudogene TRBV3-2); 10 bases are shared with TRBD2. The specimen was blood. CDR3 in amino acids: CASSQEGTSASSYNEQFF. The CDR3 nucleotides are TGTGCCAGCAGCCAAGAGGGGACTAGCGCGAGCTCCTACAATGAGCAGTTCTTC.